This TCR beta chain was captured by sequencing in a study of preoperative IRX-2 immunotherapy in early breast cancer. This CDR3 spans 15 amino acids. Between the trimmed V and J ends, which lost 2 bases and 0 bases, there was a span of 8 bases. The germline V gene has CDR1 KGHSH and CDR2 LQKENI. Assay: immunoSEQ multiplex PCR; the TCRdb copy retains only in-frame clones and omits some. The sample lists around 95,000 clones, 86% occurring once. As for treatment: preoperative locoregional IRX-2 cytokine immunotherapy. Patients received preoperative, locoregional IRX-2 cytokine immunotherapy in a phase Ib study.

The chain joins TRBV18 to TRBJ2-1; D gene unclear. This clonotype was obtained from a human donor with breast cancer. This specimen was tumor tissue, taken after IRX-2 immunotherapy. The CDR3, as DNA: TGTGCCAGCTCACCAGCACAGAGCTCCTACAATGAGCAGTTCTTC. Protein: CASSPAQSSYNEQFF.